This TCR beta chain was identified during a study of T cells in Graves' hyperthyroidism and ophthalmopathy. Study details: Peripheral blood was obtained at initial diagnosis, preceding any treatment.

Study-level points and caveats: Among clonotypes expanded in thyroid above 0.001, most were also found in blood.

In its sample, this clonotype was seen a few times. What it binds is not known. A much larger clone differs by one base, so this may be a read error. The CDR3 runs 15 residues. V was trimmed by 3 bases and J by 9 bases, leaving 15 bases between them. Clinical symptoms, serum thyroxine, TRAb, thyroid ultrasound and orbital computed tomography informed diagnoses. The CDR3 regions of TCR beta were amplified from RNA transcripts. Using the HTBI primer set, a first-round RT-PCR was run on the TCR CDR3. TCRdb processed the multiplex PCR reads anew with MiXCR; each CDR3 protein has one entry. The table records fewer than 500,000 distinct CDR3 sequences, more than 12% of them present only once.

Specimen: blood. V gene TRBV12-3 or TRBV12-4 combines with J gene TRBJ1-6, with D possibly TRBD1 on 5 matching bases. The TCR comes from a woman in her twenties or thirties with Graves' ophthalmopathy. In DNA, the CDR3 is TGTGCCAGCAGTTTTAGGAAGGGGTCCTCTTCACCCCTCCACTTT. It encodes CASSFRKGSSSPLHF.